These 18 T cell receptor beta chains came from one sample sequenced in a study of T-cell reconstitution after alpha-beta-depleted transplantation in children. The TCRbeta library incorporated unique molecular identifiers. From the PCR reads, TCRdb called clonotypes with MiXCR, one entry per CDR3 protein. The table has hundreds of thousands of distinct CDR3 sequences, 10% to 15% seen once. Sequences were derived from PBMCs, mostly from graft donor cells, sampled 360 days after TCRalphabeta/CD19-depleted stem cell transplant. Receptor source: a male patient between 5 and 17 years old who had a stem cell transplant for acute myeloid leukemia, so the T cells may come from the graft donor.

V usage is TRBV7-2 and J usage is TRBJ2-1; tentative D call: TRBD2 (6 bases). The V and J ends lost 1 base and 4 bases respectively, with 11 bases between them. CDR1 and CDR2 (germline): SGHTA, FQGNSA. The CDR3 loop spans 15 amino acids. The DNA for the CDR3 is TGTGCCAGCAGCTTAGGCGGGGTGGATTACAATGAGCAGTTCTTC. The encoded protein is CASSLGGVDYNEQFF.

Ten or more counts support this clonotype. The V and J genes are TRBV6-5 and TRBJ2-5; D gene ambiguous. Germline assignment: CDR1 MNHEY and CDR2 SVGAGI. V lost 0 bases to trimming and J lost 2 bases, with 7 bases between them. The CDR3 contains 14 residues. CDR3 bases: TGTGCCAGCAGTTACTCAACAGAGCAAGAGACCCAGTACTTC. Its protein is CASSYSTEQETQYF.

The V call is TRBV2, the J call TRBJ2-1; 10 bases agree with TRBD2. Trimming removed 2 bases from V and 2 bases from J; junction bases left unmatched: 12. From germline, CDR1 is SNHLY and CDR2 FYNNEI. CDR3 length: 19 residues. The CDR3 sequence is CASSETYRSGRNTYNEQFF. CDR3 bases: TGTGCCAGCAGTGAAACTTACCGTAGCGGGAGGAACACCTACAATGAGCAGTTCTTC.

This chain connects TRBV12-3 or TRBV12-4 to TRBJ2-3, with D possibly matching TRBD1 (5 bases). Trimming removed 3 bases from V and 3 bases from J, with 13 bases in between. The CDR3 consists of 15 residues. CDR3: CASSFQGTRTDTQYF. The CDR3 DNA reads TGTGCCAGCAGTTTCCAGGGCACACGGACAGATACGCAGTATTTT.

This clonotype was seen a few times. V gene TRBV12-3 or TRBV12-4 combines with J gene TRBJ2-5; no firm D call. This CDR3 has 12 residues. V was clipped by 7 bases and J by 3 bases, with 9 bases between them. CDR3 sequence (DNA): TGTGCCAGCACCCTGGCCAAAGAGACCCAGTACTTC. Its protein is CASTLAKETQYF.

This clonotype was counted at least ten times. The gene calls are TRBV5-1 and TRBJ1-5; D gene unclear. The germline V and J ends were trimmed by 0 bases and 3 bases, with 13 bases remaining between them. Germline CDR1 SGHRS, CDR2 YFSETQ. The CDR3 contains 16 residues. In DNA, the CDR3 is TGCGCCAGCAGCTTGGAGCCAAGGGATATCAATCAGCCCCAGCATTTT. This gives the protein CASSLEPRDINQPQHF.

The rearrangement links TRBV27 to TRBJ1-6, with 7 bases that match TRBD1. V gave up 5 bases and J gave up 6 bases; unmatched junction bases: 10. This CDR3 contains 16 residues. The germline V gene has CDR1 MNHEY and CDR2 SMNVEV (reference sequence). CDR3 sequence: CASSITGVMGNSPLHF. The CDR3 DNA follows: TGTGCCAGCAGTATAACAGGGGTTATGGGTAATTCACCCCTCCACTTT.

The rearrangement joins TRBV11-1 to TRBJ2-5; tentative D call: TRBD1 (5 bases). Trimming took off 1 base at V and 6 bases at J, with 12 bases between the two ends. Germline lookup yields CDR1 SGHAT and CDR2 FQDESV (reference sequence). The CDR3 spans 14 residues. DNA of the CDR3: TGTGCCAGCAGCTTAGATAGGTCAGGGCAGACCCAGTACTTC. This gives the protein CASSLDRSGQTQYF.

The sample holds many counts of this clonotype. The chain recombines TRBV28 with TRBJ1-4; possible D gene TRBD1, 5 bases. This CDR3 contains 16 residues. The germline CDR1 and CDR2 sequences are MDHEN and SYDVKM. The germline V and J ends were trimmed by 6 bases and 4 bases, with 18 bases remaining between them. This CDR3 reads CASSPTVGVFNEKLFF. The CDR3 DNA reads as TGTGCCAGCAGCCCTACGGTGGGGGTCTTTAATGAAAAACTGTTTTTT.

The table lists this clonotype with a few counts. V gene TRBV7-2 combines with J gene TRBJ2-1, with 9 bases identical to TRBD2. CDR3 length equals 17 residues. Germline V gene lookup returns CDR1 SGHTA and CDR2 FQGNSA. Trimming cost V 2 bases and J 5 bases; bases outside gene matches: 10. As DNA, the CDR3 is TGTGCCAGCAGCTTAAGTGTGCGGGAGGGGATTCACAATGAGCAGTTCTTC. Translating gives CASSLSVREGIHNEQFF.

The chain carries TRBV11-2 and TRBJ2-7, with a possible D match to TRBD1 (6 bases). Trimming shortened V by 5 bases and J by 3 bases, and 14 bases separated the two germline ends. This CDR3 region has 14 residues. Germline V CDR1 and CDR2: SGHAT, FQNNGV. In DNA, the CDR3 is TGTGCCAGCAGCCGATGGGGGCGCTTCTACGAGCAGTACTTC. Protein product: CASSRWGRFYEQYF. Based on the CDR3 plus reference TRBV11-2 and TRBJ2-7, the full variable domain is EAGVAQSPRYKIIEKRQSVAFWCNPISGHATLYWYQQILGQGPKLLIQFQNNGVVDDSQLPKDRFSAERLKGVDSTLKIQPAKLEDSAVYLCASSRWGRFYEQYFGPGTRLTVT.

This clonotype was recorded a few times. The V and J genes are TRBV7-2 and TRBJ2-2; 9 bases are shared with TRBD1. The V segment lost 1 base and the J segment 3 bases; nucleotides outside the gene matches: 3. CDR3 length equals 16 residues. Germline V gene lookup returns CDR1 SGHTA and CDR2 FQGNSA. CDR3 DNA sequence: TGTGCCAGCAGCTTAGTCGGGACAGGGTACACCGGGGAGCTGTTTTTT. It translates to CASSLVGTGYTGELFF. The full variable domain, rest sourced from reference TRBV7-2 and TRBJ2-2, is GAGVSQSPSNKVTEKGKDVELRCDPISGHTALYWYRQSLGQGLEFLIYFQGNSAPDKSGLPSDRFSAERTGGSVSTLTIQRTQQEDSAVYLCASSLVGTGYTGELFFGEGSRLTVL.

The chain employs TRBV28 and TRBJ2-7; the D gene is possibly TRBD1 (5 bases). V gave up 8 bases and J gave up 0 bases, with 14 bases separating them. Germline CDR1 is MDHEN and CDR2 is SYDVKM. The CDR3 is 14 residues long. In DNA form, the CDR3 reads TGTGCCAGCTCCAACCCCCAGGGCTCCTACGAGCAGTACTTC. The encoded protein is CASSNPQGSYEQYF.

CDR3 DNA sequence: TGTGCCAGCAGCTTAGCGCGGCGGGAGGGAGAGACCCAGTACTTC. Encoded protein: CASSLARREGETQYF. The gene calls are TRBV7-2 and TRBJ2-5; TRBD2 matches at 9 bases. V lost 0 bases, J lost 4 bases, and 3 bases stayed unmatched. This CDR3 comprises 15 residues. The germline V gene encodes CDR1 SGHTA and CDR2 FQGNSA.

There are many counts of this clonotype. The chain uses TRBV28 and TRBJ2-3; no clear D. The germline V gene encodes CDR1 MDHEN and CDR2 SYDVKM. Trimming pared 3 bases from V and 4 bases from J, leaving 11 bases between. The CDR3 runs 14 residues. The CDR3 DNA reads TGTGCCAGCAGTTTGATTGGGTCCCCAGATACGCAGTATTTT. Translating gives CASSLIGSPDTQYF.

This clonotype was observed many times. V is TRBV10-3 and J is TRBJ2-2, with 9 positions matching TRBD1. Germline V lookup: CDR1 ENHRY, CDR2 SYGVKD. This CDR3 has 15 amino acids. V lost 3 bases, J lost 4 bases, and 3 bases stayed unmatched. CDR3 amino acids: CAISEEDRGTGELFF. CDR3 nucleotides: TGTGCCATCAGTGAAGAGGACAGGGGCACCGGGGAGCTGTTTTTT.

The J gene is TRBJ2-1, the V gene TRBV7-3; maybe TRBD2 (5 bases). Germline CDR1 and CDR2: SGHTA and FQGTGA. Trimming took 0 bases from V and 5 from J, leaving 11 bases between them. The CDR3 is made up of 15 amino acids. The CDR3 protein is CASSLTPSGNNEQFF. CDR3 bases: TGTGCCAGCAGCTTAACTCCCTCGGGAAACAATGAGCAGTTCTTC.

This sequence joins TRBV18 and TRBJ2-3; D call uncertain. The V gene's germline CDR1 is KGHSH and CDR2 LQKENI. The V end was cut by 3 bases, the J end by 3 bases, with 7 bases between. This CDR3 is built from 13 residues. In nucleotides, the CDR3 is TGTGCCAGCTCACCGACACAGACAGATACGCAGTATTTT. Residues: CASSPTQTDTQYF.